Here is one T cell receptor beta chain with its context. Its specificity is unknown. Each diagnosis drew on symptoms, thyroxine, TRAb, thyroid ultrasound and orbital computed tomography findings. A 10 ml volume of fresh peripheral blood provided the PBMCs. These data are taken from a study of T cells in Graves' hyperthyroidism and ophthalmopathy. Regarding the study as a whole: Onset of ophthalmopathy came a median roughly 6.5 months after the model predicted it.

The CDR3 consists of 12 residues. Looked up from germline, CDR1 is MDHEN and CDR2 is SYDVKM. V was pared by 1 base and J by 6 bases, with 4 bases between. Amplified regions were TCR beta CDR3 sequences from RNA transcripts. The study used the HTBI primer set for a first-round RT-PCR of the TCR CDR3. TCRdb analysed the multiplex PCR reads with MiXCR anew, one entry per CDR3 protein. The sample holds about 350,000 distinct CDR3 sequences, approximately 15% seen once. Sequenced input: blood. The chain uses TRBV28 and TRBJ1-5; D unclear. The receptor was derived from a woman in her thirties with Graves' hyperthyroidism. In DNA, the CDR3 is TGTGCCAGCAGTTTATTAGTTCAGCCCCAGCATTTT. It encodes CASSLLVQPQHF.